The clone carrying this TCR beta chain was seen ten or more times. Its cognate antigen is unknown. Germline V gives CDR1 LNHDA, CDR2 SQIVND (reference sequence). This CDR3 has 14 residues. V was shortened by 3 bases and J by 2 bases, with 8 bases between the two germline ends. This sample was taken from a study of T-cell reconstitution after alpha-beta-depleted transplantation in children. Study-wide results and caveats: Some patients' high day-60 TCRbeta diversity was traced to surviving recipient T cells and thymic progenitors.

Researchers prepared the TCRbeta library using unique molecular identifiers, the study reports. One entry per CDR3 protein, called by TCRdb with MiXCR from the PCR reads. This table has hundreds of thousands of distinct CDR3 sequences, 10% to 15% appearing once. The TCR originated in a male patient aged 10 to 17 who had a stem cell transplant for acute myeloid leukemia, so the T cells may come from the graft donor. The specimen was PBMCs, mostly from graft donor cells, collected 360 days after TCRalphabeta/CD19-depleted stem cell transplant. The rearrangement uses TRBV19 and TRBJ2-1; TRBD1 might be the D (6 bases). Written as DNA, the CDR3 is TGTGCCAGTAGTATCGGACAGCCCTACAATGAGCAGTTCTTC. Translated, it gives CASSIGQPYNEQFF.